What follows is one TCR beta chain and its context. The data originate from a study of blood T cell repertoires in COVID-19. On the study more broadly: PBMCs, B-cell-depleted T cells, or T cells provided the cDNA or gDNA that made up the material.

Each participant's cohort was designated according to participant-reported clinical history. Here immunoSEQ multiplex PCR was the method, and the copy in TCRdb shows in-frame clones only, minus some. Among fewer than 250,000 clones listed, about 91% were seen once. This CDR3 has 13 residues. Germline CDR1 reads LNHDA; CDR2 reads SQIVND (reference sequence). The V segment lost 5 bases and the J segment 2 bases; nucleotides outside the gene matches: 3. The sample comprised PBMCs or T cells enriched from blood (not recorded which). This chain joins TRBV19 and TRBJ2-7; TRBD1 aligns across 7 bases. The clonotype originates from a woman aged 30 to 39 with acute COVID-19. This chain's CDR3 is CASSAGGPYEQYF. CDR3 DNA: TGTGCCAGTAGTGCAGGGGGTCCCTACGAGCAGTACTTC.